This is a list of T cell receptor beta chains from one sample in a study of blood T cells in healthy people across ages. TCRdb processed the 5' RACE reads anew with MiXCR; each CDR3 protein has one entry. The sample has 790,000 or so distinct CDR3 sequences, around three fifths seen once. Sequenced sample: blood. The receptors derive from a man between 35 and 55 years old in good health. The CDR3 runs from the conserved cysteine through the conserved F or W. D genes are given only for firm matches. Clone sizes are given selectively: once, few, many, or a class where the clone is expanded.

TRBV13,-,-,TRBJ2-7,CASSELAANSYEQYF,TGTGCCAGCAGCGAATTAGCGGCGAACTCCTACGAGCAGTACTTC
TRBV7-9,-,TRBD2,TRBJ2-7,CASTSRSASGHSTSSYEQYF,TGTGCCAGCACCTCAAGGTCGGCTAGCGGGCATAGCACGAGCTCCTACGAGCAGTACTTC
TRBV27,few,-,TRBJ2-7,CASSTQGILYEQYF,TGTGCCAGCAGTACCCAGGGAATTCTCTACGAGCAGTACTTC
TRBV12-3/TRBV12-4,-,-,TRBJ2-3,CASSLLLTTSTDTQYF,TGTGCCAGCAGTTTACTACTTACAACTAGCACAGATACGCAGTATTTT
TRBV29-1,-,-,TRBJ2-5,CSVVFRETQYF,TGCAGCGTTGTATTCCGAGAGACCCAGTACTTC
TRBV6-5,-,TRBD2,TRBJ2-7,CAGSYTRLAQSYEQYF,TGTGCCGGCAGTTACACTAGACTAGCGCAGTCTTACGAGCAGTACTTC
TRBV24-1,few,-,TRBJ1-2,CATSDVRRVYGYTF,TGTGCCACCAGTGATGTCAGGAGAGTCTATGGCTACACCTTC
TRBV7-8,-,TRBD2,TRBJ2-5,CATALLGGIQETQYF,TGTGCCACAGCCCTACTGGGGGGGATTCAAGAGACCCAGTACTTC
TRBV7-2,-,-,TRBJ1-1,CASSQTFSRDTEAFF,TGTGCCAGCAGCCAGACGTTCTCCCGGGACACTGAAGCTTTCTTT
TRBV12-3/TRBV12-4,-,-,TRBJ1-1,CASSLGTRRGVNTEAFF,TGTGCCAGCAGTTTAGGGACTAGGAGGGGGGTGAACACTGAAGCTTTCTTT
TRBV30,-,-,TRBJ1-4,CAWTEDNEKLFF,TGTGCCTGGACAGAAGATAATGAAAAACTGTTTTTT
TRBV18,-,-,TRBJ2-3,CASSPKTVTTQYF,TGTGCCAGCTCCCCCAAGACAGTTACTACGCAGTATTTT
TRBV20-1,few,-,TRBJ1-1,CSATTTLGTEAFF,TGCAGTGCTACTACAACCCTGGGGACTGAAGCTTTCTTT
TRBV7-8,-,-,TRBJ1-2,CASSPGGQPQSYGYTF,TGTGCCAGCAGCCCCGGCGGACAGCCGCAGAGCTATGGCTACACCTTC
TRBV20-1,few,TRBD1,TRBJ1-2,CSGTGDRFSGYTF,TGCAGTGGAACAGGGGACCGCTTTTCCGGCTACACCTTC
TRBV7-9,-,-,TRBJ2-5,CASSRGGWGETQYF,TGTGCCAGCAGTCGCGGCGGATGGGGGGAGACCCAGTACTTC
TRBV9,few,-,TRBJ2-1,CASSPTLRGANEQFF,TGTGCCAGCAGCCCCACCTTGAGGGGGGCGAATGAGCAGTTCTTC
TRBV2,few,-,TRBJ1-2,CASSEARGPRYGYTF,TGTGCCAGCAGTGAAGCTCGGGGGCCACGTTATGGCTACACCTTC
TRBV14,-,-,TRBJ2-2,CASSQDQGELFF,TGTGCCAGCAGCCAAGACCAAGGGGAGCTGTTTTTT
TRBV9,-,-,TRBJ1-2,CASSARNSGGYGYTF,TGTGCCAGCAGCGCCCGCAACTCAGGCGGCTATGGCTACACCTTC
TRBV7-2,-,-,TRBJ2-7,CASSLTSSGPPTYEQYF,TGTGCCAGCAGCTTAACCTCTTCCGGGCCCCCAACTTACGAGCAGTACTTC
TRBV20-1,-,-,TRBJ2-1,CSARDSRLEGPYNEQFF,TGCAGTGCTAGAGATTCCCGTTTGGAGGGGCCCTACAATGAGCAGTTCTTC
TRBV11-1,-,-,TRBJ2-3,CASSLSPRQFTDTQYF,TGTGCCAGCAGCTTAAGTCCCAGGCAATTCACAGATACGCAGTATTTT